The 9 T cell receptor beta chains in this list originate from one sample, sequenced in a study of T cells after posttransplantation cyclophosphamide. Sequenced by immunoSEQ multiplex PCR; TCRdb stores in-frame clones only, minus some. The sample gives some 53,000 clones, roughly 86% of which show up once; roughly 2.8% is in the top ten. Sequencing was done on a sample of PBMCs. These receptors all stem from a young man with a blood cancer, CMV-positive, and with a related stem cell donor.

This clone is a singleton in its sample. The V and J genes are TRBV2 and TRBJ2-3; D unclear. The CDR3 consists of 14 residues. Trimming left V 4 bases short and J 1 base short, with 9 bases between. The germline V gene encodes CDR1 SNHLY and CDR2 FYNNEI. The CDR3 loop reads CASSGLERTDTQYF. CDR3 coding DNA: TGTGCCAGCAGTGGACTTGAGCGCACAGATACGCAGTATTTT.

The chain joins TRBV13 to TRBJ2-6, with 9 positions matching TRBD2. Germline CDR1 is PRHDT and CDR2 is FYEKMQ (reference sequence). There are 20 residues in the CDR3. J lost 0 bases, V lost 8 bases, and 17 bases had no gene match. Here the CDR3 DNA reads TGTGCCAGCTCCAGTCTAGCGGGGATCTTAGGGACCTCTGGGGCCAACGTCCTGACTTTC. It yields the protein CASSSLAGILGTSGANVLTF. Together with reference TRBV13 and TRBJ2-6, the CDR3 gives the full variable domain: AAGVIQSPRHLIKEKRETATLKCYPIPRHDTVYWYQQGPGQDPQFLISFYEKMQSDKGSIPDRFSAQQFSDYHSELNMSSLELGDSALYFCASSSLAGILGTSGANVLTFGAGSRLTVL.

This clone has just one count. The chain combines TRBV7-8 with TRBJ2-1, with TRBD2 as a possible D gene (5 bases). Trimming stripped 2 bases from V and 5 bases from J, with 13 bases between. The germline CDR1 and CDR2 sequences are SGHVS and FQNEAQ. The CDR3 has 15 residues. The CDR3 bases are TGTGCCAGCAGCTTACTCCCACTAGTGAACAATGAGCAGTTCTTC. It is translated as CASSLLPLVNNEQFF.

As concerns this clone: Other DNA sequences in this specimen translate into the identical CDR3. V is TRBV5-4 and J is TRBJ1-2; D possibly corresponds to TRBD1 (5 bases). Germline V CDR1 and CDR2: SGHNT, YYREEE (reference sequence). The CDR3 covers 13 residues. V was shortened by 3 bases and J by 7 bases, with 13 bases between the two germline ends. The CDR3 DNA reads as TGTGCCAGCAGCTCAAACTGGGGGGGTGGCTACACCTTC. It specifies CASSSNWGGGYTF.

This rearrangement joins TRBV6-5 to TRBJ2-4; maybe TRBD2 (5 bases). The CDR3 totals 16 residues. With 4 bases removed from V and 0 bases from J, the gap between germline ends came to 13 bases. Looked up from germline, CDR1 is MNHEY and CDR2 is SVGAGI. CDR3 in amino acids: CASSSSGFLAKNIQYF. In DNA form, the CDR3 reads TGTGCCAGCAGTTCAAGCGGCTTCCTAGCCAAAAACATTCAGTACTTC.

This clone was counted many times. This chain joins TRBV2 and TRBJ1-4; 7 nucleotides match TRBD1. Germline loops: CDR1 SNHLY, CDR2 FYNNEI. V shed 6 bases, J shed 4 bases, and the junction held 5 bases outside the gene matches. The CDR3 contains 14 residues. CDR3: CASRMTGSNEKLFF. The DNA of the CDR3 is TGTGCCAGCAGGATGACAGGGAGTAATGAAAAACTGTTTTTT.

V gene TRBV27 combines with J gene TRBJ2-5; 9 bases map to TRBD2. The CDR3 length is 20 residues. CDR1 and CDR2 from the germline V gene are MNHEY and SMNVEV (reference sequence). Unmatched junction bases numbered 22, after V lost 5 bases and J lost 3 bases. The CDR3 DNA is TGTGCCAGCAGTCCTAGTCCACTCGCGACTAGCGGAAAATTTGAAGAGACCCAGTACTTC. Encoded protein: CASSPSPLATSGKFEETQYF.

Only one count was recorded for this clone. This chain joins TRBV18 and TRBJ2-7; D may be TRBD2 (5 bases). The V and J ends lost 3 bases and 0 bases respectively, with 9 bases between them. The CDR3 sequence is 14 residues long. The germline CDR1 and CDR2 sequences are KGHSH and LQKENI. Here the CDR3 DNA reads TGTGCCAGCTCACCGAACCGGGACTCCTACGAGCAGTACTTC. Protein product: CASSPNRDSYEQYF.

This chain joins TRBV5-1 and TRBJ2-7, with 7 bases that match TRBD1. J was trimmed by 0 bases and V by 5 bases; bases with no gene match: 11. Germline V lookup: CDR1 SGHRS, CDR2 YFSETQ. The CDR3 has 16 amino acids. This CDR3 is CASRPNPGQSSYEQYF. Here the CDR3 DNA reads TGCGCCAGCAGACCTAATCCGGGACAGAGCTCCTACGAGCAGTACTTC.